Listed below are T cell receptor beta chains from one sample, sequenced in a study of blood T cell repertoires in COVID-19. Here immunoSEQ multiplex PCR was the method, and the copy in TCRdb shows in-frame clones only, minus some. The sample has approximately 230,000 clones; around 84% are singletons. The sequenced material came from PBMCs or T cells enriched from blood (not recorded which). These receptors all stem from a man aged 35-49 years who had recovered from COVID-19. Each CDR3 is given with its conserved first and last residue. The D gene is left open where the match is weak. A clone size is listed for some rows: how often the clone was seen (once, few, many), or a class if it is expanded.

clone_size: NA
j_call: TRBJ1-2
d_call: NA
v_call: TRBV7-8
cdr3_nt: TGTGCCAGCAGCTTAACCGGAGGAGATGGCTACACCTTC
cdr3_aa: CASSLTGGDGYTF

clone_size: NA
j_call: TRBJ2-3
d_call: NA
v_call: TRBV28
cdr3_nt: TGTGCCAGCACCCCCGCTGGGCAGGGGTACACAGATACGCAGTATTTT
cdr3_aa: CASTPAGQGYTDTQYF

clone_size: NA
j_call: TRBJ2-2
d_call: NA
v_call: TRBV29-1
cdr3_nt: TGCAGCTCTCGCACGGGGACCGGGGAGCTGTTTTTT
cdr3_aa: CSSRTGTGELFF

clone_size: NA
j_call: TRBJ2-2
d_call: NA
v_call: TRBV11-3
cdr3_nt: TGTGCCAGCAGCTTATGGGATAGCGGCCTACGAAACACCGGGGAGCTGTTTTTT
cdr3_aa: CASSLWDSGLRNTGELFF

clone_size: NA
j_call: TRBJ1-6
d_call: NA
v_call: TRBV27
cdr3_nt: TGTGCCAGCAGTTTCGGGAGGGGTTCACCCCTCCACTTT
cdr3_aa: CASSFGRGSPLHF

clone_size: few
j_call: TRBJ2-1
d_call: TRBD2
v_call: TRBV5-1
cdr3_nt: TGCGCCAGCAGCTTGGTAGCGGGGGCCTACAATGAGCAGTTCTTC
cdr3_aa: CASSLVAGAYNEQFF

clone_size: NA
j_call: TRBJ2-7
d_call: NA
v_call: TRBV19
cdr3_nt: TGTGCCAGTAAACAGGGATACGAGCAGTACTTC
cdr3_aa: CASKQGYEQYF

clone_size: NA
j_call: TRBJ2-3
d_call: TRBD2
v_call: TRBV6-5
cdr3_nt: TGTGCCAGCAGTTCGGGACTAGGGCCCCCAGATACGCAGTATTTT
cdr3_aa: CASSSGLGPPDTQYF

clone_size: NA
j_call: TRBJ2-3
d_call: NA
v_call: TRBV7-6
cdr3_nt: TGTGCCAGCAGCCCCCGTAGGGGTAGCACAGATACGCAGTATTTT
cdr3_aa: CASSPRRGSTDTQYF

clone_size: NA
j_call: TRBJ2-1
d_call: TRBD1
v_call: TRBV10-3
cdr3_nt: TGTGCCATCAGTCCGGGACAGGGATACAATGAGCAGTTCTTC
cdr3_aa: CAISPGQGYNEQFF

clone_size: NA
j_call: TRBJ2-7
d_call: TRBD1
v_call: TRBV27
cdr3_nt: TGTGCCAGCAGTTTCCGACAGGGGGCGGGTTCGTCTAGCGGGCCCTACGAGCAGTACTTC
cdr3_aa: CASSFRQGAGSSSGPYEQYF

clone_size: once
j_call: TRBJ2-1
d_call: NA
v_call: TRBV9
cdr3_nt: TGTGCCAGCAGCGTAGGAGGGATATACAATGAGCAGTTCTTC
cdr3_aa: CASSVGGIYNEQFF

clone_size: NA
j_call: TRBJ1-2
d_call: NA
v_call: TRBV5-8
cdr3_nt: TGTGCCCGGAAAGCGACAGCATACAACTATGGCTACACCTTC
cdr3_aa: CARKATAYNYGYTF

clone_size: NA
j_call: TRBJ2-3
d_call: NA
v_call: TRBV27
cdr3_nt: TGTGCCAGCAGTTTCAACGCGGGAACAGATACGCAGTATTTT
cdr3_aa: CASSFNAGTDTQYF

clone_size: NA
j_call: TRBJ2-2
d_call: TRBD2
v_call: TRBV7-8
cdr3_nt: TGTGCCAGCAGCTTAGGGTTTAGCGGGAGACAGGGGGAGCTGTTTTTT
cdr3_aa: CASSLGFSGRQGELFF

clone_size: once
j_call: TRBJ2-3
d_call: TRBD1
v_call: TRBV29-1
cdr3_nt: TGCAGCGTTGAAGAGTCGGGACAGGGCACAGATACGCAGTATTTT
cdr3_aa: CSVEESGQGTDTQYF

clone_size: NA
j_call: TRBJ2-7
d_call: TRBD2
v_call: TRBV9
cdr3_nt: TGTGCCAGCAGCGTAGAGGAACTAGCGGGAGGGTCCTACGAGCAGTACTTC
cdr3_aa: CASSVEELAGGSYEQYF

clone_size: NA
j_call: TRBJ2-1
d_call: NA
v_call: TRBV25-1
cdr3_nt: TGTGCCAGCAGTGAGGACAGATCAACCTACAATGAGCAGTTCTTC
cdr3_aa: CASSEDRSTYNEQFF

clone_size: NA
j_call: TRBJ2-1
d_call: NA
v_call: TRBV19
cdr3_nt: TGTGCCAGCAGGGGTCAACCTCCCTACAATGAGCAGTTCTTC
cdr3_aa: CASRGQPPYNEQFF

clone_size: NA
j_call: TRBJ2-7
d_call: NA
v_call: TRBV6-2/TRBV6-3
cdr3_nt: TGTGCCAGCAGCGATTTGGGGCGGGGATGGCAGTACTTC
cdr3_aa: CASSDLGRGWQYF

clone_size: NA
j_call: TRBJ1-6
d_call: NA
v_call: TRBV7-3
cdr3_nt: TGTGCCAGCAGCTCGGGGGGATATAATTCACCCCTCCACTTT
cdr3_aa: CASSSGGYNSPLHF

clone_size: once
j_call: TRBJ2-5
d_call: NA
v_call: TRBV18
cdr3_nt: TGTGCCAGCTCACCCGTCGGGACTCCCCAAGAGACCCAGTACTTC
cdr3_aa: CASSPVGTPQETQYF

clone_size: NA
j_call: TRBJ2-3
d_call: NA
v_call: TRBV30
cdr3_nt: TGTGCCTGGACCCCCGGCGCGAGGGGGTCGGCAGATACGCAGTATTTT
cdr3_aa: CAWTPGARGSADTQYF